This T cell receptor beta chain was found in a study of T cell responses to AZD1222 COVID-19 vaccine (dated by TCRdb to the early 2020s). With respect to the entire study: Because spike-specific TCR depth and breadth did not differ between the two schedules, AZD1222 recipients who got a second dose at roughly 4 weeks were pooled with those who got a second dose at roughly 12 weeks. A total of 230 to 250 trial participants underwent TCR sequencing, of whom 207 received two doses of AZD1222 and around 26 received two doses of the MenACWY control vaccine. Enrollment into the trials was organized by age into subgroups of 18-55, 56-69 and 70-plus years, and those subgroups contained about 160, 30 and 59 TCR-sequenced participants, respectively.

Comment on this clone: The clone's antigen remains unknown. Base quality data are lacking; no much larger clone is found one base away.

In the paper's terms, the time point label means: baseline before first vaccination. The vaccinee samples were drawn from two UK trials, COV001 and COV002, one of which was a single-blind randomized controlled phase 2/3 trial testing AZD1222 (ChAdOx1 nCoV-19) in healthy adults. For TCRbeta chain sequencing, PBMC samples were collected from trial participants at day 0 and at day 28 after the second dose. General conclusions and limits of the study: Because no day 14 peak-response samples were available, the repertoires could be characterized only after the peak T cell response. Conclusions about previously exposed vaccinees are limited because only six or seven AZD1222 recipients were SARS-CoV-2 seropositive at baseline. Participants were mostly white British, with more females than males. The authors suggested clonal diversity may have been underestimated. Reportedly, close to half of the unique spike-specific TCRs recognized epitopes lying outside the regions that are mutated in the B.1.351 and B.1.1.7 variants. In the small 56-69-year group, the increase in depth fell short of significance, most likely because of low power. The vaccine-associated CD4 TCRs covered the entire spike protein, and the dominant responses fell in regions 160-218 and 743-854. A significant rise in spike-specific TCR breadth and depth was observed after two AZD1222 doses relative to day 0 and relative to MenACWY recipients.

V is trimmed back by 3 bases and J by 7 bases, and the junction contains 29 bases that no gene match accounts for. CDR1 and CDR2 were assigned from the germline V gene as KGHSH and LQKENI. The CDR3 spans 21 residues, from the cysteine through the phenylalanine. Of all the DNA, just the CDR3 is kept, 63 bases in frame from base 1. The CDR3 regions of human TCRbeta chains were analyzed by immunosequencing. Turning to the authors' computational methods: TCRs in the repertoires were compared against a reference library of SARS-CoV-2-specific TCRs that had been generated with the MIRA antigen-specificity platform. Breadth meant the fraction of unique TCRs that were SARS-CoV-2-associated, whereas depth meant the fraction of total T cells that were SARS-CoV-2-associated. Using the MIRA data, each spike-specific TCR was assigned both to the spike region to which the TCR was reactive and to a CD4 or CD8 class. Log10-transformed breadth and depth values were compared by one-way ANOVA with Sidak's multiple comparisons tests. As stored in TCRdb, this immuneACCESS dataset retains in-frame rearrangements with V and J assigned. A fraction of the clones does not appear; measured against another copy, unresolved V genes explain less than half of the discrepancy, and the remainder lacks a known reason. D and trimming come from the DNA, and the V and J calls and clone size come from that table. This sample gives tens of thousands of clones in total; more than 70% of them show up just once. The ten largest clones represent roughly 2.1% of the sample.

The chain joins TRBV18 to TRBJ1-2; 7 central bases correspond to TRBD1. The receptor comes from an adult in good health. Sequenced material: peripheral blood, taken on day 0 of AZD1222 vaccination. CDR3 loop: CASSPLGGPWGTTGRTTGYTF. The nucleotide sequence is given as TGTGCCAGCTCACCCCTCGGGGGGCCGTGGGGAACGACAGGGAGGACTACTGGCTACACCTTC. Reference TRBV18 and TRBJ1-2 proteins supply the regions before and after the CDR3; the full variable domain is: NAGVMQNPRHLVRRRGQEARLRCSPMKGHSHVYWYRQLPEEGLKFMVYLQKENIIDESGMPKERFSAEFPKEGPSILRIQQVVRGDSAAYFCASSPLGGPWGTTGRTTGYTFGSGTRLTVV.